A single sample is the source of the 14 T cell receptor beta chains below, sequenced in a study of cytomegalovirus exposure and HLA in healthy donors. PCR used 60 Vbeta primers and 13 Jbeta primers. Produced via immunoSEQ multiplex PCR; TCRdb's table is partial and in-frame only. The sample records some 160,000 clones, 60% to 80% being singletons. The sample consisted of PBMCs. The origin of the receptors is a woman under 40 in good health and CMV-seronegative.

The chain recombines TRBV10-3 with TRBJ1-4; the D gene is possibly TRBD1 (6 bases). Germline-derived CDR1 and CDR2 are ENHRY and SYGVKD. V was clipped by 3 bases and J by 2 bases, with 7 bases between them. This CDR3 comprises 14 residues. CDR3 nucleotides: TGTGCCATCAGTGAAGGACAGACTAATGAAAAACTGTTTTTT. The encoded protein is CAISEGQTNEKLFF.

This chain uses TRBV28 with TRBJ1-3; 7 bases are a match to TRBD1. The trim removed 6 bases at V and 6 bases at J, leaving 8 bases unmatched. Germline-derived CDR1 and CDR2 are MDHEN and SYDVKM. This CDR3 has 14 amino acids. CDR3 nucleotides: TGTGCCAGCAGCTCTGCGGACAGGTCAAACACCATATATTTT. It encodes CASSSADRSNTIYF.

CDR3 amino acids: CASSSGTGGSAYGYTF. The DNA for the CDR3 is TGTGCCAGCTCATCTGGGACAGGCGGGAGTGCCTATGGCTACACCTTC. The V and J genes are TRBV18 and TRBJ1-2; 8 bases line up with TRBD1. Trimming at V came to 5 bases and at J to 4 bases, leaving 12 bases not matched to a gene. The CDR3 runs to 16 residues. Germline V gene sequence: CDR1 KGHSH, CDR2 LQKENI.

This clone was seen once. This rearrangement joins TRBV10-3 to TRBJ2-7; D is uncertain. With 3 bases removed from V and 4 bases from J, the gap between germline ends came to 13 bases. The CDR3 runs to 14 residues. The germline V gene encodes CDR1 ENHRY and CDR2 SYGVKD. The CDR3 nucleotides read TGTGCCATCAGTGATCCCTACACCGGGTACGAGCAGTACTTC. This encodes CAISDPYTGYEQYF.

The V call is TRBV19, the J call TRBJ2-2; possibly TRBD1 for D (5 bases). The length of the CDR3 is 14 residues. Trimming stripped 1 base from V and 4 bases from J, with 7 bases between. CDR1 is LNHDA and CDR2 is SQIVND in the germline V gene (reference sequence). The CDR3 sequence is CASSIVTVTGELFF. The DNA for the CDR3 is TGTGCCAGTAGTATAGTGACAGTCACCGGGGAGCTGTTTTTT.

CDR3 residues: CASSRGGGLAGGPSTDTQYF. The CDR3, as DNA: TGTGCCAGCAGTCGGGGCGGGGGGCTAGCGGGGGGGCCTTCAACGGATACGCAGTATTTT. The chain couples TRBV5-5 to TRBJ2-3; TRBD2 aligns across 12 bases. Germline-derived CDR1 and CDR2 are SGHKS and YYEKEE (reference sequence). The ends lost 5 bases at V and 6 bases at J; junction bases unmatched: 22. This CDR3 contains 20 residues.

V gene TRBV30 combines with J gene TRBJ1-2, with D tentatively TRBD1 (5 bases). The CDR3 covers 11 residues. Germline V gene sequence: CDR1 GTSNPN, CDR2 SVGIG (reference sequence). V lost 5 bases and J lost 7, with 11 bases in between. CDR3 DNA: TGTGCCTGGGGCAGGGATGGTGGCTACACCTTC. The encoded protein is CAWGRDGGYTF.

This clone was detected once. Other DNA sequences within the sample encode an identical CDR3. The chain carries TRBV18 and TRBJ1-1; no clear D. Germline assignment: CDR1 KGHSH and CDR2 LQKENI. The V and J ends lost 5 bases and 3 bases respectively, with 10 bases between them. This CDR3 region has 13 residues. The CDR3 nucleotides are TGTGCCAGCTCATCCCGGGTGGACACTGAAGCTTTCTTT. Translating it yields CASSSRVDTEAFF.

This clone was seen a few times. J is TRBJ2-7 and V is TRBV5-1, with 7 bases fitting TRBD1. Trimming removed 4 bases from V and 3 bases from J; junction bases left unmatched: 4. Germline CDR1 and CDR2: SGHRS and YFSETQ. The CDR3 contains 13 residues. The CDR3 DNA reads TGCGCCAGCAGCCGAGGACAGGACTACGAGCAGTACTTC. Translating it yields CASSRGQDYEQYF.

This clone was recorded only once. The V and J genes are TRBV7-9 and TRBJ2-1; 13 bases line up with TRBD2. Germline V lookup: CDR1 SEHNR, CDR2 FQNEAQ (reference sequence). This CDR3 is 16 amino acids long. V dropped 5 bases and J dropped 5; count of bases not matched to a gene: 6. CDR3 coding DNA: TGTGCCAGCAGCCGGACTAGCGGGGGCACAAACAATGAGCAGTTCTTC. This encodes CASSRTSGGTNNEQFF.

The gene calls are TRBV7-9 and TRBJ1-6, with 8 bases lining up with TRBD1. Looked up from germline, CDR1 is SEHNR and CDR2 is FQNEAQ (reference sequence). The CDR3 is 17 amino acids. With V trimmed by 5 bases and J by 9 bases, 15 bases remained unmatched. CDR3 nucleotides: TGTGCCAGCAGCCCAACATGGACAGGGTATAATAGTTCACCCCTCCACTTT. Amino acids: CASSPTWTGYNSSPLHF.

This chain links TRBV28 with TRBJ2-7, with TRBD2 matching over 12 bases. Germline-derived CDR1 and CDR2 are MDHEN and SYDVKM. V shed 4 bases, J shed 3 bases, and the junction held 7 bases outside the gene matches. The CDR3 runs to 16 residues. The CDR3 coding sequence is TGTGCCAGCAGTTCGACTAGCGGGGGCCTGAACTACGAGCAGTACTTC. It specifies CASSSTSGGLNYEQYF.

This clone showed up just once. The V call is TRBV6-6, the J call TRBJ1-2; a weak D match, TRBD1 (6 bases). In germline, CDR1 is MNHNY, CDR2 SVGAGI (reference sequence). There are 12 residues in the CDR3. V lost 7 bases, J lost 6 bases, and 12 bases lay in between. Here the CDR3 DNA reads TGTGCCAGCACCCCATACAGGGATGGCTACACCTTC. This gives the protein CASTPYRDGYTF.

V is TRBV9 and J is TRBJ1-6, with D unclear. V was clipped by 3 bases and J by 6 bases, with 19 bases between them. Per the germline V gene, CDR1 is SGDLS and CDR2 is YYNGEE. The CDR3 is 17 amino acids. The CDR3 DNA reads TGTGCCAGCAGCGACGAGGGAGGACGGCCCTTTAATTCACCCCTCCACTTT. Protein: CASSDEGGRPFNSPLHF.